The 15 T cell receptor beta chains below all came from one sample that was sequenced in a study of T cells in women clearing cervical HPV infection. Assay used: immunoSEQ multiplex PCR; TCRdb lists only in-frame clones, some missing. In total, the table holds some 41,000 clones. Sequencing input: blood buffy coat. These receptors were collected from a woman aged 18-70 years with a cervical HPV16 infection that either progressed to CIN3+ or cleared (not recorded which).

Concerning this clone itself: The missing CDR3 end, 3 residues past where the read stops, is filled in from the germline J gene. The chain has TRBV19 and TRBJ1-5; unclear D gene. Trimming shortened V by 1 base and J by 7 bases, and 5 bases separated the two germline ends. Germline CDR1 and CDR2: LNHDA and SQIVND (reference sequence). The CDR3 length is 12 residues. The CDR3 sequence: CASSIAGQPQHF. The sequenced part of the CDR3 DNA is TGTGCCAGTAGTATAGCAGGACAGCCC.

Details on this clone: The sequenced fragment ends 3 residues before the CDR3 boundary, so the rest is inferred from the germline J gene. The V call is TRBV20-1, the J call TRBJ2-3; 8 bases align to TRBD2. Germline CDR1 is DFQATT and CDR2 is SNEGSKA (reference sequence). This CDR3 comprises 16 residues. J gave up 6 bases and V 3 bases, and 14 bases lay outside the gene matches. Incomplete CDR3 DNA: TGCAGTGCTAGCCGGGGGGGGCGGGAGCACATGGATACG. It encodes CSASRGGREHMDT. The full-length CDR3 reads as CSASRGGREHMDTQYF.

With respect to this clone: The read comes to an end 3 residues before the CDR3 does, leaving the germline J gene to fill in the end. The chain couples TRBV6-2 or TRBV6-3 to TRBJ2-3; D perhaps matches TRBD2 (6 bases). Per germline, CDR1 MNHEY and CDR2 SVGEGT. The CDR3 is 13 amino acids. The V end was cut by 6 bases, the J end by 3 bases, with 10 bases between. CDR3 protein: CASRTGGTDTQYF. The CDR3 DNA, read in part, is TGTGCCAGCAGGACCGGGGGTACAGATACG.

The CDR3 sequence is CASSIEASGRGDTQYF. Partial CDR3 DNA: TGTGCCAGTAGTATAGAGGCGAGCGGGAGAGGAGATACG. The chain combines TRBV19 with TRBJ2-3, with 8 bases fitting TRBD2. Read data end 3 residues before the CDR3 end; the end is taken from the germline J gene. V trimming: 0 bases; J trimming: 5 bases; junction bases outside the gene matches: 7. Germline V lookup: CDR1 LNHDA, CDR2 SQIVND (reference sequence). The CDR3 runs to 16 residues. The entire variable domain, with the rest obtained from reference TRBV19 and TRBJ2-3, is as follows: DGGITQSPKYLFRKEGQNVTLSCEQNLNHDAMYWYRQDPGQGLRLIYYSQIVNDFQKGDIAEGYSVSREKKESFPLTVTSAQKNPTAFYLCASSIEASGRGDTQYFGPGTRLTVL.

Concerning this clone: The CDR3 end falls 3 residues outside the read, so it is completed with the germline J gene. The chain recombines TRBV29-1 with TRBJ2-7; D not certain. From germline, CDR1 is SQVTM and CDR2 ANQGSEA. The germline V and J ends were trimmed by 2 bases and 0 bases, with 14 bases remaining between them. This CDR3 comprises 15 residues. The covered CDR3 bases are TGCAGCGTTGAATCCCGCGCCACCGACTCCTACGAG. It is translated as CSVESRATDSYE. The CDR3, in full, reads CSVESRATDSYEQYF.

Turning to this clone: Read data end 3 residues before the CDR3 end; the end is taken from the germline J gene. This chain connects TRBV7-9 to TRBJ2-3, with 11 bases fitting TRBD2. Germline V gene data show CDR1 as SEHNR and CDR2 as FQNEAQ (reference sequence). Unmatched junction bases numbered 5, after V lost 4 bases and J lost 5 bases. The CDR3 contains 15 residues. Partial CDR3 DNA: TGTGCCAGCAGCTATAGCGGGGGGGCAGGAGATACG. It specifies CASSYSGGAGDT. The complete CDR3 sequence is CASSYSGGAGDTQYF. Based on the CDR3 plus reference TRBV7-9 and TRBJ2-3, the full variable domain is DTGVSQNPRHKITKRGQNVTFRCDPISEHNRLYWYRQTLGQGPEFLTYFQNEAQLEKSRLLSDRFSAERPKGSFSTLEIQRTEQGDSAMYLCASSYSGGAGDTQYFGPGTRLTVL.

Of note for this clone: With the read ending 3 residues before the CDR3 end, the germline J gene is used to fill in that end. The rearrangement uses TRBV18 and TRBJ2-3, with TRBD1 as a possible D gene (5 bases). Trimming pared 3 bases from V and 7 bases from J, leaving 14 bases between. CDR1 is KGHSH and CDR2 is LQKENI in the germline V gene. The CDR3 is 14 amino acids. The CDR3: CASSPELTDYTQYF. The covered CDR3 bases are TGTGCCAGCTCACCCGAGCTGACAGACTATACG.

On this clone itself: The observed sequence ends 3 residues before the CDR3 terminus, with the missing tail filled in from the germline J gene. V and J are TRBV28 and TRBJ1-6; D call uncertain. Germline-derived CDR1 and CDR2 are MDHEN and SYDVKM. This CDR3 is built from 13 residues. Deletions cut 7 bases from V and 8 bases from J, with 12 bases between. CDR3 DNA, as far as it was read: TGTGCCAGCACCCTGCGGCGGCATTCACCC. Its translation: CASTLRRHSP. The full CDR3 is CASTLRRHSPLHF. The whole variable domain, filled in from reference TRBV28 and TRBJ1-6, reads DVKVTQSSRYLVKRTGEKVFLECVQDMDHENMFWYRQDPGLGLRLIYFSYDVKMKEKGDIPEGYSVSREKKERFSLILESASTNQTSMYLCASTLRRHSPLHFGNGTRLTVT.

Concerning this clone: The read ends 3 residues shy of where the CDR3 ends; the end is completed using the germline J gene. The J gene is TRBJ1-3, the V gene TRBV10-3, with a weak D call TRBD1 (5 bases). V lost 2 bases to trimming and J lost 0 bases, with 11 bases between them. The CDR3 is 16 residues long. CDR1 is ENHRY, CDR2 SYGVKD, per germline. The CDR3 protein is CAISETGGSSGNTIYF. The part of the CDR3 DNA that was read is TGTGCCATCAGTGAGACGGGGGGGAGCTCTGGAAACACC.

Comments on this clone: The CDR3 is cut off 3 residues early in the read; its end comes from the germline J gene. V is TRBV7-3 and J is TRBJ2-5, with 14 positions matching TRBD2. The CDR3 is 15 amino acids. Trimming took 5 bases from V and 4 from J; bases not matched to a gene: 3. Per the germline V gene, CDR1 is SGHTA and CDR2 is FQGTGA. The sequenced CDR3 bases are TGTGCCAGCAGCCCAGGACTAGCGGGGGGAGAGACC. As protein: CASSPGLAGGET. The full CDR3 is CASSPGLAGGETQYF.

As for this clone: The CDR3 end falls 3 residues outside the read, so it is completed with the germline J gene. The chain links TRBV5-5 to TRBJ1-1; the D is unclear. The V end lost 4 bases, the J end lost 6 bases, and 13 bases lay between the germline ends. The length of the CDR3 is 13 residues. Germline assignment: CDR1 SGHKS and CDR2 YYEKEE (reference sequence). The CDR3 DNA, read in part, is TGTGCCAGCAGCCTCAGTAAGTCCCCTGAA. Translated, it gives CASSLSKSPE. The entire CDR3 reads CASSLSKSPEAFF.

Concerning this clone itself: The read ends 3 residues before the CDR3 terminus; that terminus is restored from the germline J gene. This sequence joins TRBV7-2 and TRBJ2-6, with D possibly TRBD1 on 6 matching bases. The ends were cut back, 4 bases at V and 11 bases at J, with 18 bases in the middle. There are 15 residues in the CDR3. Per germline, CDR1 SGHTA and CDR2 FQGNSA. CDR3 loop: CASSSRGGQLHVLTF. CDR3 bases read: TGTGCCAGCAGCTCCCGAGGGGGACAACTACACGTC. Full variable domain (missing parts from reference TRBV7-2 and TRBJ2-6): GAGVSQSPSNKVTEKGKDVELRCDPISGHTALYWYRQSLGQGLEFLIYFQGNSAPDKSGLPSDRFSAERTGGSVSTLTIQRTQQEDSAVYLCASSSRGGQLHVLTFGAGSRLTVL.

A word on this clone: The read terminates 3 residues before the CDR3 end, so the remaining end is supplied by the germline J gene. The J gene is TRBJ1-4, the V gene TRBV30; D possibly corresponds to TRBD1 (5 bases). The V and J ends lost 2 bases and 4 bases respectively, with 14 bases between them. This CDR3 spans 15 amino acids. Germline V lookup: CDR1 GTSNPN, CDR2 SVGIG (reference sequence). The sequenced part of the CDR3 DNA is TGTGCCTGGAGTCGCCCCGGGGGTTATAATGAAAAA. Protein sequence: CAWSRPGGYNEK. The whole CDR3 is CAWSRPGGYNEKLFF.

Regarding this clone: The read halts 3 residues ahead of the CDR3 end, with the missing end drawn from the germline J gene. The rearrangement links TRBV5-1 to TRBJ2-5; 10 nucleotides agree with TRBD2. In germline, CDR1 is SGHRS, CDR2 YFSETQ. The CDR3 has 16 residues. Unmatched junction bases numbered 11, after V lost 8 bases and J lost 1 base. This chain's CDR3 is CASCSGRPSPQETQYF. The part of the CDR3 DNA that was read is TGCGCCAGTTGTAGCGGGAGGCCCTCCCCCCAAGAGACC.

The CDR3 sequence is CASSWTGGADYGYTF. CDR3 DNA, as far as it was read: TGCGCCAGCAGCTGGACAGGGGGGGCTGACTATGGC. The rearrangement joins TRBV5-1 to TRBJ1-2; 10 positions agree with TRBD1. The sequenced fragment ends 3 residues before the CDR3 boundary, so the rest is inferred from the germline J gene. Germline values: CDR1 SGHRS, CDR2 YFSETQ. The CDR3 length is 15 residues. Germline trimming cut 3 bases from V and 3 bases from J; bases unmatched to any gene: 5.